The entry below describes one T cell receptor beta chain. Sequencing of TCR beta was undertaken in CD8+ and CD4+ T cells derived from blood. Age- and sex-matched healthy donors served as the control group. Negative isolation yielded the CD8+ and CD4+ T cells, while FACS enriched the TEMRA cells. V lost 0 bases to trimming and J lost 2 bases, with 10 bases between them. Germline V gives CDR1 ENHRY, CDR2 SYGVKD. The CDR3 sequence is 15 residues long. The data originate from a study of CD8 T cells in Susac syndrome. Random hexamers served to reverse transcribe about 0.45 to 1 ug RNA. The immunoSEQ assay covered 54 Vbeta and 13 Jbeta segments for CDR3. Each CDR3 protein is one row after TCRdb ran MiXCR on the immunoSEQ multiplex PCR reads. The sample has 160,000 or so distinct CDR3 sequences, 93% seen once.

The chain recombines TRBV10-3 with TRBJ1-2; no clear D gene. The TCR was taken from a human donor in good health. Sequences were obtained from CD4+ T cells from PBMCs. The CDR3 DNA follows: TGTGCCATCAGTGAGTCTGGCAGAGAGAACTATGGCTACACCTTC. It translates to CAISESGRENYGYTF.